This entry lists 18 T cell receptor beta chains sequenced from one sample in a study of T-cell memory formation after mild COVID-19. TCRdb reprocessed the 5' RACE reads with MiXCR, giving one entry per CDR3 protein. In the table there are 250,000 to 300,000 distinct CDR3 sequences, approximately 16% of which are singletons. Sequencing input: PBMCs or a T cell subset sorted from them (not recorded which). Receptors originate from a man aged 18 to 30 who had mild COVID-19 (a few samples of this study predate the infection). Cell type and time point are not known.

The rearrangement uses TRBV9 and TRBJ2-3; D remains unclear. V shed 4 bases and J shed 5 bases, with 8 bases lying between them. Germline assignment: CDR1 SGDLS and CDR2 YYNGEE. This CDR3 is 12 amino acids long. The CDR3 coding sequence is TGTGCCAGCAGCCCGATGGAAGATACGCAGTATTTT. It is translated as CASSPMEDTQYF.

This clonotype was observed a handful of times. V and J are TRBV7-9 and TRBJ2-2, with TRBD1 identical over 8 bases. J lost 4 bases, V lost 5 bases, and 9 bases had no gene match. The CDR3 runs to 16 residues. CDR1 and CDR2 (germline): SEHNR, FQNEAQ (reference sequence). In nucleotides, the CDR3 is TGTGCCAGCAGCCCCCCGACAGGGGTCGTCACCGGGGAGCTGTTTTTT. This codes for CASSPPTGVVTGELFF.

The genes are TRBV5-1 and TRBJ2-3; 7 bases are a match to TRBD1. The V segment lost 4 bases and the J segment 2 bases; nucleotides outside the gene matches: 16. The CDR3 runs to 18 residues. CDR1 SGHRS and CDR2 YFSETQ come from the germline V gene. The CDR3 protein is CASSHGTAVMPFTDTQYF. For the CDR3, the DNA is TGCGCCAGCAGCCACGGGACAGCCGTCATGCCTTTCACAGATACGCAGTATTTT. Combining the CDR3 with reference TRBV5-1 and TRBJ2-3 gives the whole variable domain KAGVTQTPRYLIKTRGQQVTLSCSPISGHRSVSWYQQTPGQGLQFLFEYFSETQRNKGNFPGRFSGRQFSNSRSEMNVSTLELGDSALYLCASSHGTAVMPFTDTQYFGPGTRLTVL.

This clonotype was counted a few times. The chain joins TRBV7-9 to TRBJ1-4, with 7 bases identical to TRBD1. The CDR3 spans 16 residues. Germline-derived CDR1 and CDR2 are SEHNR and FQNEAQ (reference sequence). V was pared by 5 bases and J by 3 bases, with 9 bases of the junction left unmatched. The CDR3, as DNA: TGTGCCAGCAGCCCCAATCTGGGACAGCCTAATGAAAAACTGTTTTTT. Translation gives CASSPNLGQPNEKLFF.

The table lists this clonotype with a few counts. The V gene is TRBV21-1, the J gene TRBJ1-5. TRBV21-1 is a pseudogene segment. The CDR3 contains 19 residues. The DNA for the CDR3 is TGTGCCAGCAGCAAATTAGCCAGGCCCGAGGAATATAGCAATCAGCCCCAGCATTTT. This encodes CASSKLARPEEYSNQPQHF.

CDR3 bases: TGTGCCAGAAGCTTGGGACAGTGGGCTAGCGGGGGGGAGTCCTACAATGAGCAGTTCTTC. Translated, it gives CARSLGQWASGGESYNEQFF. This chain links TRBV5-3 with TRBJ2-1; 12 nucleotides match TRBD2. TRBV5-3 counts as an open reading frame of uncertain function. This CDR3 is built from 20 residues. The V gene end was trimmed by 0 bases and the J gene end by 1 base; junction bases not matched to a gene: 11.

The DNA of the CDR3 is TGTGCCAGCAGCTTACCCCCGGGGCAGAGGGATGAGCAGTTCTTC. Translating gives CASSLPPGQRDEQFF. This chain links TRBV11-2 with TRBJ2-1, with D perhaps given as TRBD1 or TRBD2 (5 bases each). V gave up 2 bases and J gave up 8 bases, with 16 bases separating them. Germline CDR1 and CDR2: SGHAT and FQNNGV. This CDR3 is 15 amino acids long.

Comment on this clonotype: It may be a read error: a sequence one base away is much more abundant. The rearrangement joins TRBV7-8 to TRBJ1-2, with a tentative D call TRBD1 (5 bases). This CDR3 is 15 amino acids long. CDR1 SGHVS and CDR2 FQNEAQ come from the germline V gene. CDR3 residues: CASSLGPGASHGDTF. The CDR3 DNA reads TGTGCCAGCAGCTTAGGGCCCGGGGCATCTCATGGCGACACCTTC.

The V and J genes are TRBV4-3 and TRBJ2-5, with 9 bases aligning to TRBD2. The CDR3 sequence is 17 residues long. The V gene end was trimmed by 4 bases and the J gene end by 0 bases; junction bases not matched to a gene: 9. Germline CDR1 and CDR2: LGHNA and YSLEER. CDR3 residues: CASSRYPGLANQETQYF. In DNA, the CDR3 is TGCGCCAGCAGCCGATATCCCGGACTAGCGAACCAAGAGACCCAGTACTTC.

The rearrangement uses TRBV12-3 or TRBV12-4 and TRBJ2-5; weak D call: TRBD2 (5 bases). The CDR3 has 14 amino acids. V gave up 6 bases and J gave up 5 bases, with 16 bases separating them. CDR3 region: CASSPVGVGETQYF. CDR3 nucleotide sequence: TGTGCCAGCAGCCCGGTCGGGGTGGGGGAGACCCAGTACTTC.

This clonotype showed up just a few times. This CDR3 is CASSERQVYEQYV. The DNA of the CDR3 is TGTGCCAGCAGCGAAAGACAGGTCTACGAGCAGTACGTC. V and J are TRBV6-1 and TRBJ2-7; possible D gene TRBD1, 6 bases. Germline V lookup: CDR1 MNHNS, CDR2 SASEGT. With 6 bases removed from V and 3 bases from J, the gap between germline ends came to 12 bases. CDR3 length equals 13 residues.

The rearrangement links TRBV29-1 to TRBJ1-2, with D possibly matching TRBD1 (6 bases). V was cut by 1 base and J by 5 bases, with 8 bases left in between. Germline CDR1 is SQVTM and CDR2 is ANQGSEA. The CDR3 has 12 residues. CDR3 DNA sequence: TGCAGCGTTGAAGGGCAGGGGTATGGCTACACCTTC. This translates into CSVEGQGYGYTF.

This clonotype was observed a few times. The chain is built from TRBV29-1 and TRBJ1-1; D possibly corresponds to TRBD1 (5 bases). This CDR3 is 14 amino acids long. Germline lookup yields CDR1 SQVTM and CDR2 ANQGSEA. Deletions cut 7 bases from V and 5 bases from J, with 20 bases between. The CDR3 region has the DNA TGCAGCGAGTTCTCCGGGACGGGGGGAACTGAAGCTTTCTTT. Translated: CSEFSGTGGTEAFF.

The genes are TRBV5-6 and TRBJ1-2, with D unresolved. This CDR3 contains 12 residues. V was pared by 6 bases and J by 8 bases, with 14 bases between. Germline V gene lookup returns CDR1 SGHDT and CDR2 YYEEEE. As DNA, the CDR3 is TGTGCCAGCACCGTCGACATTCGGGGCTACACCTTC. This encodes CASTVDIRGYTF.

This clonotype occurred a few times. This sequence joins TRBV6-2 or TRBV6-3 and TRBJ2-6; D remains ambiguous. Trimming took 5 bases from V and 0 from J, leaving 8 bases between them. This CDR3 is built from 15 residues. Per germline, CDR1 MNHEY and CDR2 SVGEGT. The DNA for the CDR3 is TGTGCCAGCAGTACCAGGAGCTCTGGGGCCAACGTCCTGACTTTC. Translation gives CASSTRSSGANVLTF.

The chain carries TRBV5-5 and TRBJ1-1; D call uncertain. Trimming removed 6 bases from V and 1 base from J, with 10 bases in between. Germline values: CDR1 SGHKS, CDR2 YYEKEE (reference sequence). The CDR3 has 13 residues. CDR3 amino acids: CASTLWSNTEAFF. In DNA form, the CDR3 reads TGTGCCAGCACCCTGTGGTCGAACACTGAAGCTTTCTTT.

This clonotype has a single count. The J gene is TRBJ2-7, the V gene TRBV6-6, with D possibly matching TRBD1 (6 bases). This CDR3 comprises 14 residues. The V gene's germline CDR1 is MNHNY and CDR2 SVGAGI (reference sequence). V shed 7 bases and J shed 5 bases, with 18 bases lying between them. The CDR3: CASTLQGSVDEQYF. The CDR3 DNA reads as TGTGCCAGCACCTTACAGGGCTCGGTCGACGAGCAGTACTTC.

Here the CDR3 DNA reads TGTGCCAGCAGCTTAGCCCCAGTGGGCAATCAGCCCCAGCATTTT. As protein: CASSLAPVGNQPQHF. The chain uses TRBV7-2 and TRBJ1-5; no clear D gene. The CDR3 runs to 15 residues. Looked up from germline, CDR1 is SGHTA and CDR2 is FQGNSA. Trimming left V 0 bases short and J 2 bases short, with 8 bases between.